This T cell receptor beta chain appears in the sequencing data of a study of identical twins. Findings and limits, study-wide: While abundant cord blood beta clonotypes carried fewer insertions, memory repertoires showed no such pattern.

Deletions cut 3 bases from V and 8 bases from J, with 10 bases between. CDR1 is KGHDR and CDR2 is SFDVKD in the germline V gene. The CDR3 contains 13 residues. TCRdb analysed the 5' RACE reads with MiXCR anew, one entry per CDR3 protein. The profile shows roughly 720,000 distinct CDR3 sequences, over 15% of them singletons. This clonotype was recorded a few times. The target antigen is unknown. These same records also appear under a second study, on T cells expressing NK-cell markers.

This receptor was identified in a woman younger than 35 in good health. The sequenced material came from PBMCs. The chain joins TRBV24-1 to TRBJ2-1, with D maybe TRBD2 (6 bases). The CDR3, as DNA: TGTGCCACCAGTGATCGGAGGGGCGATGAGCAGTTCTTC. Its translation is CATSDRRGDEQFF.